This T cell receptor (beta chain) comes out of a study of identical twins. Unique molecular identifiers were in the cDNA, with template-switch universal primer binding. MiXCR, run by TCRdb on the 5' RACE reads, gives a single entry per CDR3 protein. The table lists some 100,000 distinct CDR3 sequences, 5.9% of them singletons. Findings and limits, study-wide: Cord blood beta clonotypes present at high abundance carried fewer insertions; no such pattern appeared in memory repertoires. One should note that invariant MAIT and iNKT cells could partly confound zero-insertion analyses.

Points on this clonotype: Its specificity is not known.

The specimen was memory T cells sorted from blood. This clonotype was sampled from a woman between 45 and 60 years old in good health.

Here the CDR3 reads CASSNSTLEETQYF. The CDR3, as DNA: TGTGCCAGCAGCAATTCTACCTTAGAAGAGACCCAGTACTTC. The J gene is TRBJ2-5, the V gene TRBV21-1. TRBV21-1 is deemed a pseudogene. This CDR3 contains 14 residues.